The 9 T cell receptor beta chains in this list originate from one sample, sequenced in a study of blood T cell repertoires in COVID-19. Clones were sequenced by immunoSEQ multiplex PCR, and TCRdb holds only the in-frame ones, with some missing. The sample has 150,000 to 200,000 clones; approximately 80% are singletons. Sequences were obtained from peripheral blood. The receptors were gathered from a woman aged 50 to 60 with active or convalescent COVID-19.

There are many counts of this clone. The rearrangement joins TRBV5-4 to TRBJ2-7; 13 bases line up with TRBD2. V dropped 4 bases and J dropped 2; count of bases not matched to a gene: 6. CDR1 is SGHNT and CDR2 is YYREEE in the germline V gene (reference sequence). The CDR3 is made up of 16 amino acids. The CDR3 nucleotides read TGTGCCAGCAGCGTCGGACTAGCGGGGGCCCCCTACGAGCAGTACTTC. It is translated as CASSVGLAGAPYEQYF. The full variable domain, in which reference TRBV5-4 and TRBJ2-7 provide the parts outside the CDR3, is ETGVTQSPTHLIKTRGQQVTLRCSSQSGHNTVSWYQQALGQGPQFIFQYYREEENGRGNFPPRFSGLQFPNYSSELNVNALELDDSALYLCASSVGLAGAPYEQYFGPGTRLTVT.

The CDR3 here is CSVPGTATDTQYF. The CDR3 nucleotides read TGCAGCGTTCCCGGGACTGCCACAGATACGCAGTATTTT. The rearrangement joins TRBV29-1 to TRBJ2-3, with D possibly matching TRBD2 (6 bases). The CDR3 totals 13 residues. V lost 5 bases and J lost 2, with 11 bases in between. CDR1 and CDR2 (germline): SQVTM, ANQGSEA.

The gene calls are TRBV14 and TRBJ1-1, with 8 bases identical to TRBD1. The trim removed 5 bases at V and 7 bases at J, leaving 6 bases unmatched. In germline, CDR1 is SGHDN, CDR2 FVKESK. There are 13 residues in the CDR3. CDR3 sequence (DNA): TGTGCCAGCAGCAGACAGGGGCTGGGTGAAGCTTTCTTT. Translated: CASSRQGLGEAFF.

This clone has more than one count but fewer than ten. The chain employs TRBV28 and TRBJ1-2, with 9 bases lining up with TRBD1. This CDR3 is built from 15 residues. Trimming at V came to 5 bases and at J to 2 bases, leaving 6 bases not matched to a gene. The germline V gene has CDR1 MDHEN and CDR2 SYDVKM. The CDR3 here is CASSVNRGQNYGYTF. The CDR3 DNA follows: TGTGCCAGCAGTGTCAACAGGGGGCAGAACTATGGCTACACCTTC.

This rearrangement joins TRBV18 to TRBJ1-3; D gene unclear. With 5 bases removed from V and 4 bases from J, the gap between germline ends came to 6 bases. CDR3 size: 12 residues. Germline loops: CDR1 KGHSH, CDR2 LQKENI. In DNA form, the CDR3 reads TGTGCCAGCTCATCGCAGGGAAACACCATATATTTT. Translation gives CASSSQGNTIYF.

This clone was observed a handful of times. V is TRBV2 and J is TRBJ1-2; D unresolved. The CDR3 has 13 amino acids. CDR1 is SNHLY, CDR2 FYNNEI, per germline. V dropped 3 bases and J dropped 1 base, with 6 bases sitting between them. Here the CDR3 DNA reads TGTGCCAGCAGTGAGGAGCTTAACTATGGCTACACCTTC. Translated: CASSEELNYGYTF.

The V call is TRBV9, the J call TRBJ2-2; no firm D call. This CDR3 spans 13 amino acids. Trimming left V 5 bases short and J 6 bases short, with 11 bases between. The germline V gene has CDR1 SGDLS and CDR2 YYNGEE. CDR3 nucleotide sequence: TGTGCCAGCAGTTATAGACGGGCCGGGGAGCTGTTTTTT. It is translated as CASSYRRAGELFF.

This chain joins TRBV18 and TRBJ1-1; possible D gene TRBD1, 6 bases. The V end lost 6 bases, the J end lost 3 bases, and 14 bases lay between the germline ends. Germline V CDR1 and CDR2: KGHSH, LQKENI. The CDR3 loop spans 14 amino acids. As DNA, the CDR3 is TGTGCCAGCTCCCCGAGCGGGGGCGACACTGAAGCTTTCTTT. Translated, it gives CASSPSGGDTEAFF.

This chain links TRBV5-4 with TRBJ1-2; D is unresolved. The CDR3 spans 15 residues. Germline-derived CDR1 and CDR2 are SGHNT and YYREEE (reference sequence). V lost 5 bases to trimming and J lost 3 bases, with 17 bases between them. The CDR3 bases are TGTGCCAGCAGGGCGGACTTCACCTCGGACTATGGCTACACCTTC. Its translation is CASRADFTSDYGYTF. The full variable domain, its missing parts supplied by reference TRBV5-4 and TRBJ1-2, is ETGVTQSPTHLIKTRGQQVTLRCSSQSGHNTVSWYQQALGQGPQFIFQYYREEENGRGNFPPRFSGLQFPNYSSELNVNALELDDSALYLCASRADFTSDYGYTFGSGTRLTVV.